The clone carrying this TCR beta chain showed up just once. The method was immunoSEQ multiplex PCR; TCRdb's version includes in-frame clones alone and lacks a portion of them. The sample includes hundreds of thousands of clones, approximately 80% of them seen just once. These data are taken from a study of blood T cell repertoires in COVID-19. V dropped 6 bases and J dropped 1; count of bases not matched to a gene: 4. CDR3 length equals 15 residues. The germline gives CDR1 MNHEY, CDR2 SMNVEV (reference sequence). The sample was peripheral blood. The receptor was isolated from a woman of 80 years or more with acute or convalescent COVID-19. The chain recombines TRBV27 with TRBJ2-7, with 12 bases lining up with TRBD2. CDR3 amino acids: CASSLTSGGSYEQYF. The CDR3 nucleotides read TGTGCCAGCAGCTTGACTAGCGGGGGTTCCTACGAGCAGTACTTC.